Included here is one T cell receptor (beta chain) sequence, with context. Its antigen target is currently unknown. No clone much larger than this one lies a single base away; base qualities are absent. The data were taken from a study of cytomegalovirus exposure and HLA in healthy donors (TCRdb year 2017). Study-wide context: In an earlier analysis of 587 of the donors, 250 to 350 Gb of sequence data and 100 million or so unique TCR beta sequences from roughly 180 million T cells were reported. Roughly 300 gigabases of sequencing data and approximately 84 million unique TCR sequences were included in an early release covering 550 to 650 HLA-typed donors. Of the roughly 400 genotyped donors, around 81% fell in the genetic ancestry cluster associated with self-reported Caucasian donors. The study aimed to test whether signatures of past pathogen exposure could be identified by cataloging public T cell receptors. The T cell repertoires of around 670 subjects were profiled by immunosequencing and related to cytomegalovirus serostatus. Along with the roughly 700-subject first cohort, a separate validation cohort of over 90 different subjects was used. To predict cytomegalovirus infection status, the study brought together high-throughput TCR immunosequencing, statistical association of individual TCRs with disease status, and machine learning. To study patterns of TCR occurrence, a later analysis re-analyzed previously published TCR beta repertoires from several hundred donors and added high-resolution HLA genotyping. Rather than drawing on any new phenotypic data, the later analysis identified candidate immune exposures from TCR beta sequences and the way those sequences occurred across donors. An earlier analysis of approximately 630 of the donors applied high-throughput TCR beta sequencing to assess whether each TCR beta V gene segment acted as functional or pseudogenic. Donor age, sex, ethnicity and CMV serostatus were compiled alongside the repertoire data. Genome-wide SNP genotypes for about 65% of the 666 donors were used in a later genetic analysis, which treated that subset as a discovery cohort. Every repertoire in the discovery cohort had been generated on one and the same sequencing platform. Class I and class II HLA loci were covered by the typing at four-digit resolution. Typing coverage differed by locus: A, B, C, DRB1 and DQB1 were typed in roughly 620-640 donors, DQA1 in roughly 510, DPA1 in around 580, and DPB1 in roughly 450. A few DR-DQ haplotypes were treated as single units for association and clustering because of strong linkage in the cohort. Among 398 genotyped donors of the cohort, an average of around 240,000 unique TCR beta nucleotide sequences were sequenced per donor, roughly 20% of them non-productive. Broader findings and caveats from the paper: Specific HLA alleles were associated with 16,951 TCR beta sequences at a false discovery rate of 0.05 in a later analysis. A group of highly shared sequence variants was considered likely to be a technical artifact of the sequencing pipeline. Most TCR sequences were observed very rarely across donors, whereas some public TCRs were present in many individuals. In an earlier analysis of some 500 of the donors, most TCR beta V segments were observed in productive rearrangements about 87% or about 30% of the time, broadly matching IMGT annotations. It was suggested by the authors that the approach could potentially be generalized to other disease states and immunological phenotypes. Linkage disequilibrium might explain the correlated functional status among segregating V segments, but an unknown experimental factor could not be excluded. A later analysis found that TCR association rates varied across HLA loci, with DRB1 alleles showing the most associated TCRs and HLA-C alleles the fewest. Only TCR beta chains were sequenced in this cohort, and the absence of alpha or paired-chain data limited detectable features. A further reported finding was that TCR beta sequences accurately predicted the HLA-A and HLA-B alleles for most subjects in the first cohort. Seventeen rarely observed V segments, including chromosome 9 orphons, were excluded from the earlier analysis of several hundred of the donors because counts were too low. In the study, approximately 160 TCR beta chains were listed as associated with cytomegalovirus. An association between a missense DCLRE1C variant and V-gene and J-gene trimming of TCR beta chains was found in a later genetic analysis and replicated in an independent cohort. A few of the identified cytomegalovirus-associated TCR beta chains were confirmed in vitro to be specific for cytomegalovirus antigens. Several of the top co-occurrence clusters appeared to be linked to parvovirus B19, influenza, CMV and Epstein-Barr virus, according to a later analysis. In a later analysis, most CMV-associated TCR beta chains were found to appear HLA-restricted, with HLA associations seemingly driven largely by CMV exposure. Because some donors lacked HLA typing at each locus, the association tests relied only on the typed subset. When HLA alleles, especially DR and DQ, strongly co-occurred, TCR associations were difficult to assign to individual alleles. The classifier was reported to diagnose cytomegalovirus status with high specificity and sensitivity in both the original and validation cohorts. Some IMGT-functional V segments, including TRBV6-2 and TRBV6-3, could not be told apart with the 87-base-pair reads, so those segments were excluded. Immune exposure information for the cohort was limited to CMV serostatus. Presence/absence analyses assumed roughly uniform sequencing depth across donors, an assumption that may not hold. According to a later genetic analysis, donors in an Asian-associated ancestry cluster had fewer N-insertions in productive TCRs than the approximately 710-donor mean. In a later analysis, HLA-associated TCR beta chains were found to be more clonally expanded and to have lower generation probabilities than equally common non-associated chains.

The cohort comprised hundreds of healthy bone marrow donors. Cohort members were all nominally healthy when sampled, although unrecorded immune exposures were likely present. The donor tested CMV seronegative and was one of the 352 seronegative cohort members. A peripheral blood sample was provided by each donor, and peripheral blood mononuclear cells were used for TCR beta sequencing. The Qiagen DNeasy Blood Extraction Kit was used to extract genomic DNA from the blood cell samples. The method behind the library was the immunoSEQ multiplex PCR assay. The multiplex PCR relied on a mix of 60 forward primers for TCR Vbeta segments and 13 reverse primers for TCR Jbeta segments. The CDR3 region of rearranged TCR beta genes was amplified from genomic DNA by a multiplex PCR assay. The Illumina HiSeq System was used to sequence the amplified TCR beta libraries as 87-base-pair reads. As for how the authors treated the data: Across the 666 repertoires, a later analysis counted about 81 million unique TCR beta chains, 9.5 million to 13 million of which were shared by at least two donors. To remove PCR and sequencing errors, raw reads were error-corrected and collapsed into unique sequences using a nearest-neighbor algorithm that merged closely related sequences. To assign V, D and J gene segments, CDR3 sequences were aligned to IMGT reference sequences. For a sequence to be retained, a match of at least six nucleotides was required to both a V gene segment and a J gene segment. A rearrangement counted as productive if the CDR3 had no stop codons and remained in frame with V and J, and every other rearrangement counted as non-productive. Following IMGT convention, CDR3 was defined as the stretch from the second conserved V-encoded cysteine up to the conserved J-encoded phenylalanine. The earlier analysis of about 610 of the donors excluded any sequence lacking an unambiguous match to a single V gene segment. In an earlier analysis of 450 to 750 of the donors, a V segment was called functional when productive rearrangements were above 56.7%, and segregating when the standard deviation between donors exceeded 5%. A statistical classification framework was developed to diagnose cytomegalovirus status using the catalog of TCR beta chain sequences. V and J gene assignment, in a later analysis, came from comparing TCR nucleotide sequences with IMGT/GENE-DB human TR gene sequences. In a later analysis, CDR3 sequences and most-parsimonious VDJ recombination scenarios were assigned using the TCRdist pipeline. In a later analysis, each TCR beta chain was defined by its CDR3 amino acid sequence together with its V-gene family, and reads without a unique V-gene family were excluded. In a later analysis, around 600 highly shared, low-generation-probability nucleotide sequences were removed to address suspected cross-contamination and a sequencing artifact. For each public chain, a later analysis derived a clonal expansion index from normalized ranks of inferred template counts within each repertoire. A later analysis computed generation probabilities with a VDJ recombination model fitted to out-of-frame rearrangements, and checked the results against IGoR. Hypergeometric tests were used in a later analysis to score TCR-TCR, TCR-HLA and TCR-CMV co-occurrence, with a repertoire-size bias correction applied to the TCR pairs. In a later analysis, false discovery rates were estimated by permuting HLA or CMV assignments 20 times. A later analysis grouped co-occurring TCRs with DBSCAN, adding TCRdist sequence similarity when clustering within HLA-allele-positive subsets. Repertoires with fewer than 30,000 or more than 120,000 public chains, plus five repertoires with anomalous nucleotide sharing, were excluded from co-occurrence clustering. Drawn from immuneACCESS, this table holds only the in-frame rearrangements with V and J called that TCRdb kept. Clones are partly lost; checked studies trace under half to an unresolved V gene and leave the rest unexplained. V, J and clone size were drawn from that table, and D and trimming were deduced from the DNA. The sample profile shows more than 200,000 clones; about 80% of them were found once. Around 2% of the sample is taken by the ten largest.

Reading from cysteine to phenylalanine, the CDR3 counts 15 amino acids. The only DNA kept is the CDR3, 45 bases in frame from the first base. Reading the germline V gene gives CDR1 MNHEY and CDR2 SVGAGI. V gives up 7 bases and J gives up 0 bases, and the segment between their germline ends measures 13 bases. Sequenced input: PBMCs. Recombination linked TRBV6-5 to TRBJ1-5, with TRBD1 tentatively as D gene (5 bases match). This sequence originates from a man aged 18-30 years in good health and CMV-seronegative. CDR3 loop: CASTPTAYSNQPQHF. The DNA reads TGTGCCAGCACCCCGACAGCCTATAGCAATCAGCCCCAGCATTTT.